One and the same sample provided the 14 T cell receptor beta chains below, sequenced in a study of early T cells in non-severe SARS-CoV-2 infection. TCRdb passed the 5' RACE reads through MiXCR, listing each CDR3 protein once. Of 45,000 to 70,000 distinct CDR3 sequences listed, around 8% are singletons. Sequencing was performed on whole blood, taken at baseline. The receptors stem from an adult who was a healthcare worker with PCR-confirmed SARS-CoV-2 infection or an uninfected control (not recorded which).

This clonotype was seen many times. This chain connects TRBV14 to TRBJ2-5; a weak D match, TRBD1 (6 bases). Germline-derived CDR1 and CDR2 are SGHDN and FVKESK. CDR3 length: 15 residues. Trimming stripped 2 bases from V and 0 bases from J, with 10 bases between. The DNA for the CDR3 is TGTGCCAGCAGCCAACTAGGGACACACCAAGAGACCCAGTACTTC. It is translated as CASSQLGTHQETQYF.

This clonotype has a count of ten or more. This rearrangement joins TRBV3-2 to TRBJ2-1; the tabulated D call, TRBD2, remains unverified against the DNA. TRBV3-2 is labeled a pseudogene. This CDR3 spans 17 amino acids. The CDR3 DNA reads as TGTGCCAGCAGCACCCACATCCGACTAGCGGGAACCAATGAGCAGTTCTTC. This sequence encodes CASSTHIRLAGTNEQFF.

This clonotype was found many times. The chain combines TRBV6-6 with TRBJ2-5, with D unclear. V was clipped by 2 bases and J by 5 bases, with 6 bases between them. Germline values: CDR1 MNHNY, CDR2 SVGAGI (reference sequence). The CDR3 loop spans 12 amino acids. This CDR3 reads CASSYLSETQYF. CDR3 coding DNA: TGTGCCAGCAGTTACCTCTCCGAGACCCAGTACTTC.

This clonotype turned up a few times. The V gene is TRBV7-9, the J gene TRBJ1-1; weak D call: TRBD1 (5 bases). The V and J ends lost 3 bases and 1 base respectively, with 18 bases between them. The CDR3 loop spans 17 amino acids. Germline CDR1 is SEHNR and CDR2 is FQNEAQ (reference sequence). Here the CDR3 DNA reads TGTGCCAGCAGCTTCCCCAGGGCCCAAAATTGGAACACTGAAGCTTTCTTT. It is translated as CASSFPRAQNWNTEAFF.

This clonotype was seen at least ten times. The CDR3, as DNA: TGTGCCAGCAGTCGGACAGGGAGCTCTGGAAACACCATATATTTT. Translating it yields CASSRTGSSGNTIYF. The V call is TRBV12-3 or TRBV12-4, the J call TRBJ1-3, with 8 positions matching TRBD1. Unmatched junction bases numbered 3, after V lost 5 bases and J lost 0 bases. The CDR3 loop spans 15 amino acids.

This clonotype was picked up many times. The rearrangement joins TRBV28 to TRBJ2-5, with TRBD2 identical over 10 bases. Germline loops: CDR1 MDHEN, CDR2 SYDVKM. The V and J ends lost 2 bases and 5 bases, in that order; junction bases with no gene match: 8. This CDR3 contains 16 residues. CDR3 in DNA: TGTGCCAGCAGTTTACCGCTGGAGCGGGAGGGTGAGACCCAGTACTTC. This codes for CASSLPLEREGETQYF.

The CDR3: CASTLTGVFLAANNEQFF. CDR3 DNA sequence: TGTGCCAGCACCCTGACAGGGGTTTTTCTAGCGGCCAACAATGAGCAGTTCTTC. The chain links TRBV12-3 or TRBV12-4 to TRBJ2-1; possibly TRBD1 for D (8 bases). The CDR3 runs 18 residues. V was clipped by 7 bases and J by 5 bases, with 27 bases between them.

The V and J genes are TRBV20-1 and TRBJ2-3, with 7 bases matching TRBD2. The CDR3 is made up of 13 amino acids. V was clipped by 1 base and J by 5 bases; unmatched bases: 3. Germline loops: CDR1 DFQATT, CDR2 SNEGSKA (reference sequence). This CDR3 reads CSARGEGKDTQYF. The CDR3 DNA reads as TGCAGTGCTAGAGGGGAGGGTAAAGATACGCAGTATTTT.

The chain employs TRBV3-1 and TRBJ1-1, with a weak D call TRBD1 (6 bases). Germline loops: CDR1 LGHDT, CDR2 YNNKEL (reference sequence). The V end lost 10 bases, the J end lost 7 bases, and 13 bases lay between the germline ends. The CDR3 has 11 amino acids. CDR3 protein: CATSGGGEAFF. The CDR3 region has the DNA TGTGCCACCTCGGGGGGCGGTGAAGCTTTCTTT.

This clonotype was found many times. This rearrangement joins TRBV11-1 to TRBJ2-2; a possible D gene is TRBD2 (6 bases). Per germline, CDR1 SGHAT and CDR2 FQDESV (reference sequence). Trimming stripped 5 bases from V and 3 bases from J, with 22 bases between. The CDR3 totals 18 residues. CDR3 in DNA: TGTGCCAGCAGCCCGCGGTACCTCCGCATAGCGGACACCGGGGAGCTGTTTTTT. It yields the protein CASSPRYLRIADTGELFF.

This clonotype has at least ten counts. The chain links TRBV7-9 to TRBJ2-3; D not certain. The germline V gene has CDR1 SEHNR and CDR2 FQNEAQ (reference sequence). The CDR3 consists of 15 residues. V was cut by 5 bases and J by 7 bases, with 19 bases left in between. Here the CDR3 DNA reads TGTGCCAGCAGCCACCCGGGCAGAGCACATAATACGCAGTATTTT. Its protein product is CASSHPGRAHNTQYF.

This clonotype came up a few times. The V call is TRBV7-2, the J call TRBJ2-1, with TRBD2 matching over 11 bases. The CDR3 loop spans 17 amino acids. CDR1 is SGHTA and CDR2 is FQGNSA in the germline V gene. The V and J ends lost 5 bases and 7 bases, in that order; junction bases with no gene match: 13. The CDR3 loop is CASSLNTGLAGGNEQFF. The CDR3 bases are TGTGCCAGCAGCCTAAACACCGGGCTAGCGGGGGGAAATGAGCAGTTCTTC.

This clonotype has ten or more counts. The chain couples TRBV28 to TRBJ2-2, with a tentative D call TRBD1 (5 bases). CDR3 size: 14 residues. Germline assignment: CDR1 MDHEN and CDR2 SYDVKM. The V end lost 6 bases, the J end lost 5 bases, and 13 bases lay between the germline ends. The CDR3: CASRLFDRTGELFF. CDR3 nucleotides: TGTGCCAGCAGGCTATTCGACAGAACCGGGGAGCTGTTTTTT.

The chain has TRBV6-6 and TRBJ2-5; D is unclear. CDR1 is MNHNY and CDR2 is SVGAGI in the germline V gene (reference sequence). V lost 0 bases, J lost 1 base, and 6 bases lay in between. This CDR3 contains 14 residues. CDR3 coding DNA: TGTGCCAGCAGTTACTCCGGGCCCCAAGAGACCCAGTACTTC. Its translation is CASSYSGPQETQYF.